This T cell receptor beta chain was observed in a study of cytomegalovirus exposure and HLA in healthy donors (dated by TCRdb to 2017 to 2019). For the study in its entirety: An earlier analysis of some 620 of the donors reported 276 Gb of sequence data and around 120 million unique TCR beta sequences obtained from roughly 170 million T cells. About 280 gigabases of sequencing data and roughly 81 million unique TCR sequences made up an early release that covered 500 to 650 HLA-typed donors. Of the roughly 420 genotyped donors, over 80% were placed in the genetic ancestry cluster associated with self-reported Caucasian donors. The aim of the study was to test whether cataloging public T cell receptors could identify signatures of past pathogen exposure. The study used immunosequencing to profile the T cell repertoires of approximately 690 subjects and linked those repertoires to cytomegalovirus serostatus. Besides the first cohort of hundreds of subjects, a separate validation cohort made up of 120 different subjects was used. High-throughput TCR immunosequencing, statistical association of individual TCRs with disease status, and machine learning were combined to predict cytomegalovirus infection status. A later analysis re-examined previously published TCR beta repertoires from just over 650 donors and added high-resolution HLA genotyping to investigate patterns of TCR occurrence. Rather than drawing on any new phenotypic data, the later analysis identified candidate immune exposures from TCR beta sequences and the way those sequences occurred across donors. An earlier analysis of roughly 580 of the donors used high-throughput TCR beta sequencing to judge whether each TCR beta V gene segment behaved as functional or pseudogenic. Donor age, sex, ethnicity and CMV serostatus were collected together with the repertoire data. A later genetic analysis used genome-wide SNP genotypes for about 65% of the 666 donors, treating that subset as a discovery cohort. All discovery cohort repertoires had been generated on a single sequencing platform. Class I and class II HLA loci were covered by the typing at four-digit resolution. Typing coverage varied by locus: roughly 620-640 donors for A, B, C, DRB1 and DQB1; 500 to 550 for DQA1; around 570 for DPA1; 450 to 480 for DPB1. Four or five DR-DQ haplotypes were handled as single units for association and clustering because linkage in the cohort was strong. On average, roughly 240,000 unique TCR beta nucleotide sequences were sequenced per donor among some 430 genotyped donors of the cohort, with roughly 18% of those sequences being non-productive.

Trimming removed 3 bases from V and 4 bases from J; the gene matches leave 15 bases unexplained. Spanning cysteine to phenylalanine, the CDR3 consists of 19 amino acids. Of all the DNA, just the CDR3 is kept, 57 bases in frame from base 1. Taken from the germline V gene, the CDR1 and CDR2 loops are WSHSY and SAAADI. The research as a whole found: For the cohort, immune exposure information was limited to CMV serostatus. Across donors, most TCR sequences were observed very rarely, whereas some public TCRs were present in many individuals. In vitro tests confirmed that three of the cytomegalovirus-associated TCR beta chains recognize cytomegalovirus antigens. Correlated functional status among segregating V segments might be attributable to linkage disequilibrium, but an unknown experimental factor could not be ruled out. Because counts were too low, around 17 rarely observed V segments, including chromosome 9 orphons, were left out of the earlier analysis of approximately 500 of the donors. An earlier analysis of several hundred of the donors showed that most TCR beta V segments appeared in productive rearrangements either about 87% or about 30% of the time, which broadly matched IMGT annotations. Most CMV-associated TCR beta chains appeared to be HLA-restricted in a later analysis, and the HLA associations seemed to be driven largely by CMV exposure. A further reported finding was that TCR beta sequences accurately predicted the HLA-A and HLA-B alleles for most subjects in the first cohort. Only TCR beta chains were sequenced in this cohort, and the absence of alpha or paired-chain data limited detectable features. When HLA alleles, especially DR and DQ, strongly co-occurred, TCR associations were difficult to assign to individual alleles. According to a later analysis, TCR association rates differed among HLA loci, with DRB1 alleles showing the most associated TCRs and HLA-C alleles showing the fewest. Some IMGT-functional V segments, including TRBV6-2 and TRBV6-3, could not be distinguished by the 87-base-pair reads and were therefore excluded. It was suggested by the authors that the approach could potentially be generalized to other disease states and immunological phenotypes. The presence/absence analyses assumed that sequencing depth was roughly uniform across donors, and that assumption may not be true. A later analysis found that HLA-associated TCR beta chains were more clonally expanded and had lower generation probabilities than equally common non-associated chains. At a false discovery rate of 0.05, a later analysis linked under 20,000 TCR beta sequences to specific HLA alleles. The study gave a list of about 160 TCR beta chains associated with cytomegalovirus. A later genetic analysis associated a missense DCLRE1C variant with V-gene and J-gene trimming of TCR beta chains, and an independent cohort replicated the association. Because HLA typing was missing for some donors at each locus, association tests included only the typed subset. The sequencing pipeline was judged likely to have produced a cluster of highly shared sequence variants as a technical artifact. A later analysis reported that several top co-occurrence clusters appeared linked to parvovirus B19, influenza, CMV and Epstein-Barr virus. The classifier was reported to diagnose cytomegalovirus status with high specificity and sensitivity in both the original and validation cohorts. In a later genetic analysis, fewer N-insertions in productive TCRs were reported among donors in an Asian-associated ancestry cluster than the roughly 700-donor mean.

The library was obtained by the immunoSEQ multiplex PCR assay. For the multiplex PCR, a mixture combining 60 forward primers for TCR Vbeta segments and 13 reverse primers for TCR Jbeta segments was used. Amplification of the CDR3 region of rearranged TCR beta genes was performed with a multiplex PCR assay on genomic DNA. On the Illumina HiSeq System, the amplified TCR beta libraries were sequenced as 87-base-pair reads. The authors processed their data as follows. Across the roughly 700 repertoires, a later analysis counted about 81 million unique TCR beta chains, 9 million to 14 million of which were shared by at least two donors. To remove PCR and sequencing errors, raw reads were error-corrected and collapsed into unique sequences using a nearest-neighbor algorithm that merged closely related sequences. CDR3 sequences were aligned to IMGT reference sequences to assign V, D and J gene segments. Each retained sequence needed at least a six-nucleotide match to both a V gene segment and a J gene segment. Rearrangements were classified as productive when the CDR3 lacked stop codons and remained in frame with V and J, and all other rearrangements were classified as non-productive. CDR3 was defined according to IMGT convention as the region running from the second conserved V-encoded cysteine to the conserved J-encoded phenylalanine. The earlier analysis of 587 of the donors excluded sequences that lacked an unambiguous match to a single V gene segment. In an earlier analysis of about 590 of the donors, a V segment was called functional when productive rearrangements were above 56.7%, and segregating when the standard deviation between donors exceeded 5%. A statistical classification framework was developed to diagnose cytomegalovirus status using the catalog of TCR beta chain sequences. A later analysis assigned V and J genes by comparing TCR nucleotide sequences with IMGT/GENE-DB human TR gene sequences. A later analysis assigned CDR3 sequences and most-parsimonious VDJ recombination scenarios with the TCRdist pipeline. In a later analysis, every TCR beta chain was defined by the combination of its CDR3 amino acid sequence and its V-gene family, and reads without a unique V-gene family were dropped. A later analysis removed several hundred highly shared, low-generation-probability nucleotide sequences to deal with suspected cross-contamination and a sequencing artifact. A later analysis calculated a clonal expansion index for each public chain from normalized within-repertoire ranks of inferred template counts. In a later analysis, generation probabilities were computed with a VDJ recombination model fitted to out-of-frame rearrangements, and the resulting probabilities were checked against IGoR. In a later analysis, hypergeometric tests were used to score TCR-TCR, TCR-HLA and TCR-CMV co-occurrence, with a repertoire-size bias correction applied to TCR pairs. A later analysis estimated false discovery rates by permuting HLA or CMV assignments 20 times. In a later analysis, co-occurring TCRs were grouped using DBSCAN, and TCRdist sequence similarity was added for clustering within HLA-allele-positive subsets. Repertoires with fewer than 30,000 or more than 120,000 public chains were left out of co-occurrence clustering, as were about five repertoires with anomalous nucleotide sharing. TCRdb holds this immuneACCESS table with in-frame rearrangements only. Some clones are missing; in checked studies, unresolved V genes explain under half, and the rest has no known cause. V and J calls and clone size are those listed in that table; D and trimming were worked out from the DNA. For this sample the table gives tens of thousands of clones, of which roughly four fifths were detected only once. The top ten clonotypes cover under 2% of the sample.

In total, approximately 690 healthy bone marrow donors made up the cohort. At the time of sampling, all cohort members were nominally healthy, though unrecorded immune exposures were likely present. The donor tested CMV seronegative, placing the donor among the 350 to 400 seronegative members of the cohort. A peripheral blood sample was collected from each donor, and TCR beta sequencing was performed on peripheral blood mononuclear cells. Genomic DNA extraction from the blood cell samples was performed with the Qiagen DNeasy Blood Extraction Kit. This clone has only one observation. The antigen it binds to is not known. No clone much larger than this one lies a single base away; base qualities are absent.

The sample was PBMCs. Recombination joined TRBV10-2 with TRBJ2-6; 7 nucleotides in the junction match TRBD1. This clonotype originated in a woman in her thirties in good health and CMV-seronegative. The bases read TGCGCCAGCAGTGACCCAACGAGACAGGGCCCCCGGGGGGCCAACGTCCTGACTTTC. Translated, it reads CASSDPTRQGPRGANVLTF.